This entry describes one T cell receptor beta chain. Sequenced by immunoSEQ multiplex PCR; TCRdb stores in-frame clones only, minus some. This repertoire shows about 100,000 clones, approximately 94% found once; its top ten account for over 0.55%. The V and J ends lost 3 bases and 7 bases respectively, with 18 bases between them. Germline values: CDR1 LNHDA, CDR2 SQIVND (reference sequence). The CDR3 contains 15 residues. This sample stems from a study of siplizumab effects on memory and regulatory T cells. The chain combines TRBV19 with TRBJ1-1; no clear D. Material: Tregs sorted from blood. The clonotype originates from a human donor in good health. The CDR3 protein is CASSILRSSGYEAFF. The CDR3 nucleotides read TGTGCCAGTAGTATTTTAAGATCTTCGGGCTATGAAGCTTTCTTT.